These 16 T cell receptor beta chains came from one sample sequenced in a study of CD8 T cells in ankylosing spondylitis. MiXCR, run by TCRdb on the 5' RACE reads, gives a single entry per CDR3 protein. The sample has about 220,000 distinct CDR3 sequences, roughly 24% seen once. Sequences were obtained from blood, either unsorted or a sorted T cell fraction (not recorded which). Source of these receptors: a male donor with ankylosing spondylitis or in good health (not recorded which).

The CDR3 loop is CASSQNRLLENTGELFF. DNA of the CDR3: TGCGCCAGCAGCCAAAATCGACTCCTTGAGAACACCGGGGAGCTGTTTTTT. The rearrangement uses TRBV5-1 and TRBJ2-2; D is undetermined. V was pared by 4 bases and J by 1 base, with 17 bases between. The CDR3 consists of 17 residues. The germline V gene encodes CDR1 SGHRS and CDR2 YFSETQ.

The chain joins TRBV9 to TRBJ2-1; D possibly corresponds to TRBD2 (5 bases). This CDR3 spans 15 amino acids. Germline V lookup: CDR1 SGDLS, CDR2 YYNGEE. With 0 bases removed from V and 4 bases from J, the gap between germline ends came to 11 bases. The CDR3 spells CASSVVGSGYNEQFF. Written as DNA, the CDR3 is TGTGCCAGCAGCGTAGTGGGGTCGGGGTACAATGAGCAGTTCTTC. The full variable domain, rest sourced from reference TRBV9 and TRBJ2-1, is DSGVTQTPKHLITATGQRVTLRCSPRSGDLSVYWYQQSLDQGLQFLIQYYNGEERAKGNILERFSAQQFPDLHSELNLSSLELGDSALYFCASSVVGSGYNEQFFGPGTRLTVL.

This clonotype was counted many times. The chain is built from TRBV5-1 and TRBJ2-5, with D perhaps matching TRBD2 (5 bases). Germline loops: CDR1 SGHRS, CDR2 YFSETQ. Trimming took 2 bases from V and 1 from J, leaving 6 bases between them. CDR3 length: 13 residues. CDR3 DNA: TGCGCCAGCAGCTTAACTAGCCAAGAGACCCAGTACTTC. Protein sequence: CASSLTSQETQYF.

The gene calls are TRBV12-3 or TRBV12-4 and TRBJ1-6; D is unclear. V lost 3 bases and J lost 7, with 10 bases in between. The CDR3 loop spans 14 amino acids. The DNA for the CDR3 is TGTGCCAGCAGTTTTGGCAGCGCAAATTCACCCCTCCACTTT. Translated, it gives CASSFGSANSPLHF.

V and J are TRBV27 and TRBJ2-2; 8 bases line up with TRBD2. This CDR3 is 16 amino acids long. V lost 6 bases and J lost 6; bases outside the gene matches: 12. Germline lookup yields CDR1 MNHEY and CDR2 SMNVEV (reference sequence). CDR3 region: CASRRSPGGEAGELFF. CDR3 nucleotides: TGTGCCAGCAGAAGGAGTCCGGGAGGGGAGGCCGGGGAGCTGTTTTTT.

The chain recombines TRBV10-2 with TRBJ2-1, with D perhaps TRBD1 (5 bases). This CDR3 comprises 11 residues. From germline, CDR1 is WSHSY and CDR2 SAAADI. V gave up 4 bases and J gave up 15 bases, with 13 bases separating them. The CDR3 spells CASSGGAYLFF. The CDR3, as DNA: TGCGCCAGCAGTGGGGGCGCCTACCTGTTCTTC.

This clonotype was counted at least ten times. The V and J genes are TRBV28 and TRBJ1-5; 9 nucleotides agree with TRBD1. The CDR3 runs 17 residues. Germline V gene sequence: CDR1 MDHEN, CDR2 SYDVKM. V was clipped by 2 bases and J by 6 bases; unmatched bases: 11. CDR3 in DNA: TGTGCCAGCAGTTTAATACGCGGGACAGGGATAGGTCAGCCCCAGCATTTT. Protein sequence: CASSLIRGTGIGQPQHF.

This clonotype was counted between two and nine times. The chain has TRBV29-1 and TRBJ2-3; perhaps TRBD1 as D (6 bases). CDR3 length equals 13 residues. V dropped 4 bases and J dropped 0 bases, with 8 bases sitting between them. Germline V gene sequence: CDR1 SQVTM, CDR2 ANQGSEA. CDR3 region: CSVVRGSTDTQYF. CDR3 sequence (DNA): TGCAGCGTTGTTAGGGGGAGCACAGATACGCAGTATTTT.

Points on this clonotype: A much larger clone is a single base away; this may be a read error. This chain joins TRBV6-1 and TRBJ2-6; D is unclear. CDR3 length: 16 residues. Germline V gene sequence: CDR1 MNHNS, CDR2 SASEGT. Trimming removed 8 bases from V and 0 bases from J, with 14 bases in between. CDR3 sequence reads: CASGLPKGSGANVLTF. The CDR3, as DNA: TGTGCCAGCGGCCTCCCAAAAGGCTCTGGGGCCAACGTCCTGACTTTC.

This clonotype was found many times. V gene TRBV20-1 combines with J gene TRBJ2-5; no definite D call. V was shortened by 6 bases and J by 0 bases, with 11 bases between the two germline ends. The CDR3 totals 13 residues. Germline loops: CDR1 DFQATT, CDR2 SNEGSKA (reference sequence). Here the CDR3 DNA reads TGCAGTGCGAGACGACCGAACCAAGAGACCCAGTACTTC. Its protein product is CSARRPNQETQYF.

Worth noting for this clonotype: Relative to the germline gene, one junction end is altered; a read error may explain this. The CDR3 reads CASSPIGGSYNEQFF. CDR3 DNA sequence: TGTGCTAGCAGCCCCATAGGAGGATCCTACAATGAGCAGTTCTTC. The J gene is TRBJ2-1, the V gene TRBV7-7; weak D call: TRBD2 (5 bases). Germline CDR1 is SSHAT and CDR2 is FNYEAQ (reference sequence). The CDR3 is 15 residues long.

This clonotype was detected a few times. J is TRBJ1-1 and V is TRBV29-1; D call uncertain. Germline CDR1 reads SQVTM; CDR2 reads ANQGSEA. V lost 4 bases and J 3 bases, leaving 12 bases between the germline ends. The CDR3 covers 13 residues. The CDR3 coding sequence is TGCAGCGTTGCGGTTGGGAAGGACACTGAAGCTTTCTTT. Amino acids: CSVAVGKDTEAFF. The full variable domain, with the rest looked up from reference TRBV29-1 and TRBJ1-1, is SAVISQKPSRDICQRGTSLTIQCQVDSQVTMMFWYRQQPGQSLTLIATANQGSEATYESGFVIDKFPISRPNLTFSTLTVSNMSPEDSSIYLCSVAVGKDTEAFFGQGTRLTVV.

Concerning this clonotype itself: One end of the junction does not line up with germline, which may come from a read error. The chain employs TRBV5-1 and TRBJ1-1; D is unclear. This CDR3 is 14 amino acids long. Per germline, CDR1 SGHRS and CDR2 YFSETQ. CDR3 coding DNA: TGCGCCAGCAGCCCCGGCTCACTGAACGCTGAAGCTTTCTTT. It translates to CASSPGSLNAEAFF.

This clonotype was found many times. The chain is built from TRBV5-1 and TRBJ2-1; 8 positions agree with TRBD2. Unmatched junction bases numbered 13, after V lost 4 bases and J lost 10 bases. Germline V gene data show CDR1 as SGHRS and CDR2 as YFSETQ. The CDR3 loop spans 15 amino acids. This CDR3 reads CASSADPRAGEEQFF. The DNA of the CDR3 is TGCGCCAGCAGCGCCGACCCCAGAGCGGGAGAAGAGCAGTTCTTC.

This clonotype was seen repeatedly, ten times or more. The chain has TRBV20-1 and TRBJ2-3; the match to TRBD2 covers 9 bases. Per germline, CDR1 DFQATT and CDR2 SNEGSKA (reference sequence). The CDR3 consists of 13 residues. The CDR3 nucleotides read TGCAGCCCTTCGACTAGCGGTACAGATACGCAGTATTTT. This encodes CSPSTSGTDTQYF.

The chain couples TRBV13 to TRBJ2-7; D not certain. The germline V gene has CDR1 PRHDT and CDR2 FYEKMQ (reference sequence). The CDR3 totals 14 residues. With 0 bases removed from V and 2 bases from J, the gap between germline ends came to 8 bases. The CDR3 DNA is TGTGCCAGCAGCTTAGGGTCGCAAACCTACGAGCAGTACTTC. Its protein product is CASSLGSQTYEQYF.